One T cell receptor beta chain is described in this entry. This clonotype was picked up many times. It lacks a known antigen. Per-nucleotide qualities are absent, and no much larger clonotype sits a single base away. These data come from a study of neurological immune-mediated disorders (dated by TCRdb to between 2017 and 2020). Regarding the complete study: Of the roughly 34 multiple sclerosis patients, some 30 had relapsing-remitting MS and 3 had secondary progressive MS. Using UMI-based sequencing, the study compared peripheral blood TCR-beta repertoires from patients with HTLV-I-associated myelopathy (HAM/TSP), patients with multiple sclerosis, and healthy controls. The 90 to 110 TCR-beta libraries included longitudinal samples, technical triplicates and paired sorted CD4+ and CD8+ T-cell subsets alongside PBMC samples. The cohort included some 66 subjects: approximately 15 with HAM/TSP, about 34 with multiple sclerosis, and around 20 healthy controls. Study-level results and caveats: TCR clonal expansion was greatest in HAM/TSP patients and smallest in MS patients, who ranked below even healthy controls. No identical CDR3 amino acid sequences were shared among expanded clones across subjects, suggesting private TCR-beta repertoires in all groups. The MS cluster was not associated with any clinical or MRI features, and the authors stated that larger cohorts are needed. In a phylogenetic analysis, the repertoires of 18 out of 34 MS patients fell into a single cluster of related CDR3 sequences, pointing to a possible signature at the repertoire level.

For sorted-subset TCR libraries, over 900,000 sorted CD4+ or CD8+ T cells were used. The multiple sclerosis patients were enrolled in a US clinical protocol that evaluated disease progression with magnetic resonance imaging. Peripheral blood was subjected to Ficoll-Hypaque density gradient centrifugation to isolate PBMCs, which were then cryopreserved in liquid nitrogen. The study also sequenced paired sorted CD4+ and CD8+ subsets from healthy controls, HAM/TSP patients and MS patients. The CDR3 runs 15 amino acids, cysteine and phenylalanine included. Of all the DNA, just the CDR3 is kept, 45 bases in frame from base 1. Reading the germline V gene gives CDR1 LGHNA and CDR2 YSLEER. Trimming costs V 0 bases and J 5 bases, and their ends lie 13 bases apart. cDNA was synthesized by template-switch 5'RACE using a primer with a 10-nucleotide random unique molecular identifier that tagged each TCR transcript. Every sequencing run yielded over 190 million TCR-beta sequences covering 15-18 subjects. The RNeasy kit was used to extract total RNA. TCR-beta VDJ regions were amplified with primers for the TCR constant region and the 5'RACE anchor, using the KAPA Real-time Library Amplification kit. Sample indexes and Illumina adaptors were added in a first PCR, after which library yield was increased in a second PCR. The roughly 650 bp TCR product was size-selected on a 2% E-gel SizeSelection system after Ampure bead purification. Library quality was checked on a Bioanalyzer, concentration was measured with Qubit, and libraries were quantified with the Kapa Library Quantification kit before pooling. Libraries were sequenced paired-end 2 x 150 bp on an Illumina HiSeq 2500. To increase sequence diversity, roughly 23-30% phiX was spiked into each library pool. As for how the authors treated the data: The quality-filtered reads were processed with the UMI-based MiGEC pipeline, whose error correction step removed more than 80% of the raw TCR sequences. IMGT germline references were used for alignment of VDJ genes, and clonotypes were defined by a unique CDR3 amino acid sequence together with V-J genes. Clonal expansion, Shannon diversity, and CDR3 relatedness (CalcPairwiseDistances, ClusterSamples) were evaluated with VDJtools, and phylogenetic trees were built with CLCbio workbench. A clone was classed as expanded if it had 8 or more unique UMIs, a cutoff based on coefficient-of-variation modelling across technical triplicates. TCRdb's own reprocessing of the public reads used fastp at Q25 and MiXCR and kept productive beta chains. Every entry covers one CDR3 protein and lists the most common genes and DNA from its rows. The V and J calls and clone size are TCRdb's, not the authors'. Here the sample has roughly 52,000 distinct CDR3 sequences; about 5.6% occur a single time. The top ten clones comprise over 1.2% of the sample.

Sample: CD4+ T cells from blood. The clonotype originates from a young woman with multiple sclerosis. The receptor chain draws on TRBV4-3 and TRBJ1-1, with TRBD1 tentatively as D gene (6 bases match). The CDR3 in this case is CASSQDPQGQTEAFF. The nucleotide sequence reads TGCGCCAGCAGCCAAGATCCCCAGGGGCAGACTGAAGCTTTCTTT.